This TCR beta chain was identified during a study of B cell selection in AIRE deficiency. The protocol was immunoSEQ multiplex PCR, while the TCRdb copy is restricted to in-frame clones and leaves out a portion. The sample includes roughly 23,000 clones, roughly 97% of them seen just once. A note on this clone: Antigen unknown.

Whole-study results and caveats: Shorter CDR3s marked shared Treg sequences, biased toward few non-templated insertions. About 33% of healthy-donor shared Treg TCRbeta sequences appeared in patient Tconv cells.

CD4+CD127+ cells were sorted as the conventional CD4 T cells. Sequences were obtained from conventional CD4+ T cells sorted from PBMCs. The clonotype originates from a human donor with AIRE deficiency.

This CDR3 reads CARSLVFGGRGTDTQYF. The CDR3 DNA is TGTGCCAGAAGCTTGGTCTTCGGCGGGAGGGGAACAGATACGCAGTATTTT. The rearrangement links TRBV5-3 to TRBJ2-3; 9 nucleotides match TRBD2. TRBV5-3 is noted as an ORF with a role that remains uncertain. This CDR3 is 17 amino acids long. Losses at the gene ends were 0 bases for V and 3 bases for J; bases not matched to a gene: 8.